This is a list of T cell receptor beta chains from one sample in a study of OX40 agonist ivuxolimab in advanced cancers. TCRdb's copy holds only in-frame clones and misses some; the assay was immunoSEQ multiplex PCR. The data show about 62,000 clones, around 84% seen once. This sample comprised CD4+ or CD8+ T cells sorted from blood, obtained in a trial of the OX40 agonist ivuxolimab. The receptors derive from an adult with an advanced solid tumor such as melanoma, head and neck, liver or kidney cancer. Both conserved end residues are part of each CDR3. D genes are given only for firm matches. Clone size appears in some rows only: once, few, many, or a class for an expanded clone.

DNA	CDR3	D	size	V	J
TGTGCCATCAGGGAACAACCGGGACAGGGACTAGCCGGGGAGCTGTTTTTT	CAIREQPGQGLAGELFF	.	.	TRBV10-3	TRBJ2-2
TGTGCCAGTAGTATAGACGGGGGGGCCGAAGAGACCCAGTACTTC	CASSIDGGAEETQYF	TRBD2	.	TRBV19	TRBJ2-5
TGTGCCAGCTCACCTACAGGTCTAACTGAAAAACTGTTTTTT	CASSPTGLTEKLFF	.	.	TRBV18	TRBJ1-4
TGTGCCAGCAGACTTTCCGGCACAGATACGCAGTATTTT	CASRLSGTDTQYF	.	.	TRBV28	TRBJ2-3
TGTGCCACCAGCAGGATCGACAGTACCCTCTCCTACGAGCAGTACTTC	CATSRIDSTLSYEQYF	.	.	TRBV15	TRBJ2-7
TGTGCCAGCTCGCCCGGGACTAGCGGGAGTGGTGAGCAGTTCTTC	CASSPGTSGSGEQFF	TRBD2	.	TRBV18	TRBJ2-1
TGTGCCAGCAGTTTAAAGTGGAGCTCCTATAATTCACCCCTCCACTTT	CASSLKWSSYNSPLHF	.	few	TRBV27	TRBJ1-6
TGTGCCAGCAGTGGAGGGGAGGTAGCTAACTATGGCTACACCTTC	CASSGGEVANYGYTF	.	.	TRBV2	TRBJ1-2
TGTGCCAGTAGCCCAGGTCCAAACTCCTACGAGCAGTACTTC	CASSPGPNSYEQYF	.	.	TRBV19	TRBJ2-7
TGTGCCACCAGCAGAGAGAGGCCTCCGAACACCGGGGAGCTGTTTTTT	CATSRERPPNTGELFF	.	.	TRBV15	TRBJ2-2
TGTGCCACCAGCGTAGGGGGGAGCACAGATACGCAGTATTTT	CATSVGGSTDTQYF	.	.	TRBV15	TRBJ2-3
TGTGCCAGCAGCCAAACAGGGGGAGGAGAGACCCAGTACTTC	CASSQTGGGETQYF	TRBD1	.	TRBV7-6	TRBJ2-5
TGTGCCAGCAGGCGACAAGACACCGGGGAGCTGTTTTTT	CASRRQDTGELFF	.	.	TRBV6-6	TRBJ2-2
TGTGCCAGCAGCTCCCAGGGGGGGACTGAAGCTTTCTTT	CASSSQGGTEAFF	TRBD1	.	TRBV11-2	TRBJ1-1
TGTGCCAGCAGTTATGTCGGACAGGGGGCCTACGAGCAGTACTTC	CASSYVGQGAYEQYF	TRBD1	few	TRBV28	TRBJ2-7
TGCGCCAGCAGCTTTGAGGACCCGGTCGGGGAGCTGTTTTTT	CASSFEDPVGELFF	.	.	TRBV5-1	TRBJ2-2
TGTGCCAGCAGCTTGGAGTGGGCGGCGAACACCGGGGAGCTGTTTTTT	CASSLEWAANTGELFF	.	.	TRBV5-5	TRBJ2-2
TGTGCCTGGAGTGTAGGACTAGCGGGAGTATACGAGCAGTACTTC	CAWSVGLAGVYEQYF	TRBD2	.	TRBV30	TRBJ2-7
TGTGCCAGCTCAGAGGACGAGAGTAAGGAAAAACTGTTTTTT	CASSEDESKEKLFF	.	.	TRBV18	TRBJ1-4
TGTGCCTGGAGTGTATTGACAAGCGCTGAAGCTTTCTTT	CAWSVLTSAEAFF	.	.	TRBV30	TRBJ1-1
TGTGCCAGCAGCTCAATATGGAACACCGGGGAGCTGTTTTTT	CASSSIWNTGELFF	.	.	TRBV5-6	TRBJ2-2
TGTGCCTGGAGTGATGTGGCCCTACAGTTCTTC	CAWSDVALQFF	.	few	TRBV30	TRBJ2-1